This TCR beta chain was identified in a study of response to subunit inactivated influenza vaccine. This clonotype is a singleton in its sample. TCRdb analysed the RT-PCR reads with MiXCR anew, one entry per CDR3 protein. The data contain around 570,000 distinct CDR3 sequences, about 11% of them singletons. These data are also associated with another study on T cells expressing NK-cell markers. From that second work: Beta-chain TCR cDNA was generated via 5'RACE template switching with UMIs. The TCR beta repertoires originated in sorted CD3+CD56+NKG2C+, CD3+CD56+NKG2C- and CD3+CD56-NKG2C+ T cells. In several experiments, sorting was confined to alpha-beta TCR T cells through use of an anti-gamma-delta TCR antibody. The CD3+CD56-NKG2C+ fraction of a handful of donors was also led by these clonotypes.

The specimen comprised PBMCs from blood, sampled on the day of vaccination. This clonotype originated in a man aged 50 or older who received an inactivated influenza vaccine.

The CDR3 nucleotides read TGTGCCATCAGTGTATTCCATCAGCCCCAGCATTTT. Translated: CAISVFHQPQHF. V is TRBV10-3 and J is TRBJ1-5; no definite D call. In germline, CDR1 is ENHRY, CDR2 SYGVKD. The germline V and J ends were trimmed by 4 bases and 5 bases, with 6 bases remaining between them. The CDR3 runs 12 residues.